A single sample gave rise to the 9 T cell receptor beta chains below, sequenced in a study of technical replicates of blood from a handful of donors. Only in-frame clones appear in the TCRdb table, and some are missing; sequencing was by immunoSEQ multiplex PCR. The repertoire includes about 81,000 clones, 75% to 85% of them detected once, and roughly 4% sits in the top ten. Specimen: PBMCs. These receptors were collected from a human donor in good health. Some clones in this sample may be carry-over from other donors' samples.

The chain joins TRBV30 to TRBJ1-5; TRBD1 might be the D (5 bases). The CDR3 runs 14 residues. Trimming removed 3 bases from V and 7 bases from J, with 16 bases in between. The germline V gene encodes CDR1 GTSNPN and CDR2 SVGIG (reference sequence). The CDR3 protein is CAWSPDPRVQPQHF. CDR3 sequence (DNA): TGTGCCTGGAGCCCCGACCCCAGGGTCCAGCCCCAGCATTTT.

In nucleotides, the CDR3 is TGTGCCAGCAGCTTACGAGGATACGAGCAGTACTTC. This encodes CASSLRGYEQYF. This chain uses TRBV7-8 with TRBJ2-7, with unresolved D. Germline CDR1 and CDR2: SGHVS and FQNEAQ. The CDR3 loop spans 12 amino acids. V lost 2 bases, J lost 4 bases, and 6 bases lay in between.

This clone was found a few times. The chain links TRBV5-6 to TRBJ1-5; weak D call: TRBD1 (5 bases). V dropped 3 bases and J dropped 4 bases, with 14 bases sitting between them. From germline, CDR1 is SGHDT and CDR2 YYEEEE. The CDR3 length is 15 residues. The CDR3 DNA follows: TGTGCCAGCAGCTGGGGCCCAGGTCTAAATCAGCCCCAGCATTTT. It yields the protein CASSWGPGLNQPQHF. Drawing the rest from reference TRBV5-6 and TRBJ1-5, the complete variable domain is DAGVTQSPTHLIKTRGQQVTLRCSPKSGHDTVSWYQQALGQGPQFIFQYYEEEERQRGNFPDRFSGHQFPNYSSELNVNALLLGDSALYLCASSWGPGLNQPQHFGDGTRLSIL.

The chain has TRBV4-3 and TRBJ2-1, with TRBD2 identical over 9 bases. This CDR3 has 16 residues. V was clipped by 3 bases and J by 4 bases; unmatched bases: 7. The germline gives CDR1 LGHNA, CDR2 YSLEER. The CDR3 sequence is CASSQLAGGPYNEQFF. DNA of the CDR3: TGCGCCAGCAGCCAGCTGGCGGGGGGGCCATACAATGAGCAGTTCTTC.

Only one count was recorded for this clone. The chain recombines TRBV28 with TRBJ2-1; D is possibly TRBD1 (6 bases). Germline assignment: CDR1 MDHEN and CDR2 SYDVKM. This CDR3 contains 15 residues. Trimming stripped 5 bases from V and 7 bases from J, with 18 bases between. The CDR3: CASSPPRQARNEQFF. The CDR3 nucleotides read TGTGCCAGCAGTCCCCCCCGACAGGCTAGGAATGAGCAGTTCTTC.

The chain has TRBV19 and TRBJ1-1, with D maybe TRBD1 (6 bases). With 6 bases removed from V and 5 bases from J, the gap between germline ends came to 10 bases. Germline assignment: CDR1 LNHDA and CDR2 SQIVND (reference sequence). The CDR3 is 12 amino acids. DNA for the CDR3: TGTGCCAGTAGGACAGGTGTAACTGAAGCTTTCTTT. This gives the protein CASRTGVTEAFF. Full variable domain (rest looked up from reference TRBV19 and TRBJ1-1): DGGITQSPKYLFRKEGQNVTLSCEQNLNHDAMYWYRQDPGQGLRLIYYSQIVNDFQKGDIAEGYSVSREKKESFPLTVTSAQKNPTAFYLCASRTGVTEAFFGQGTRLTVV.

This chain joins TRBV9 and TRBJ2-1, with 8 bases aligning to TRBD2. The CDR3 extends over 16 amino acids. Looked up from germline, CDR1 is SGDLS and CDR2 is YYNGEE. With 4 bases clipped from V and 5 bases from J, the junction kept 11 bases outside the gene matches. CDR3 in amino acids: CASSPQERELDNEQFF. The CDR3 DNA sequence: TGTGCCAGCAGCCCCCAAGAGCGGGAGTTGGACAATGAGCAGTTCTTC. Full variable domain (outside the CDR3, taken from reference TRBV9 and TRBJ2-1): DSGVTQTPKHLITATGQRVTLRCSPRSGDLSVYWYQQSLDQGLQFLIQYYNGEERAKGNILERFSAQQFPDLHSELNLSSLELGDSALYFCASSPQERELDNEQFFGPGTRLTVL.

This clone showed up just a few times. The CDR3 reads CASSFRGGYTF. CDR3 nucleotides: TGTGCCAGCAGCTTCAGGGGAGGCTACACCTTC. The genes are TRBV5-8 and TRBJ1-2; TRBD1 might be the D (6 bases). There are 11 residues in the CDR3. V lost 2 bases and J lost 8, with 7 bases in between. Germline values: CDR1 SGHTS, CDR2 YDEGEE.

This rearrangement joins TRBV19 to TRBJ2-5; 9 nucleotides match TRBD2. Germline values: CDR1 LNHDA, CDR2 SQIVND (reference sequence). The CDR3 runs 15 residues. J was trimmed by 4 bases and V by 7 bases; bases with no gene match: 10. The CDR3 region is CASKGGRGGAETQYF. Written as DNA, the CDR3 is TGTGCCAGTAAGGGCGGGAGGGGGGGCGCAGAGACCCAGTACTTC.